The T cell receptor (beta chain) under discussion was sequenced for a study of T cell responses to AZD1222 COVID-19 vaccine. As concerns this clone: No antigen is known for it.

Germline CDR1 reads KGHDR; CDR2 reads SFDVKD. V was cut by 7 bases and J by 2 bases, with 26 bases left in between. The length of the CDR3 is 19 residues. Assay used: immunoSEQ multiplex PCR; TCRdb lists only in-frame clones, some missing. Of some 100,000 clones listed, nearly 90% were seen once; the top ten hold roughly 12%. Study observations and caveats: The repertoires were collected only after the peak T cell response. Spike-wide coverage was observed for vaccine-associated CD4 TCRs, with dominant responses at 160-218 and 743-854.

The chain is built from TRBV24-1 and TRBJ1-3, with a possible D match to TRBD1 (5 bases). The source of this sequence is an adult in good health. This specimen consisted of peripheral blood, obtained on day 0 of MenACWY control vaccination. Written as DNA, the CDR3 is TGTGCCACCAGCCTCCCCCCGGGACCCAAGGCATTCCCTGGAAACACCATATATTTT. It is translated as CATSLPPGPKAFPGNTIYF.